This is a list of T cell receptor beta chains from one sample in a study of blood T cell repertoires in COVID-19. TCRdb's table, derived via immunoSEQ multiplex PCR, lists solely in-frame clones and lacks some. This sample carries around 200,000 clones, approximately 85% of them seen once, and the ten largest clones take approximately 9.4%. The source material was peripheral blood. The receptors derive from a woman over 75 with acute or convalescent COVID-19. The CDR3 runs from the conserved cysteine through the conserved F or W. D genes are given only for firm matches. For some rows the clone size is stated as once, few or many, or as a class when expanded; others skip it.

TGTGCCAGTACCTCCCTGGCCAGCTCCTATAATTCACCCCTCCACTTT,CASTSLASSYNSPLHF,TRBV19,.,TRBJ1-6,.
TGTGCCAGCAGCTTAGAGGGACAGGGGCCGGGAAATGAGCAGTTCTTC,CASSLEGQGPGNEQFF,TRBV7-2,TRBD1,TRBJ2-1,.
TGTGCCAGCAGCCAGTCCCTCCAACAAAATGAGCAGTTCTTC,CASSQSLQQNEQFF,TRBV11-3,.,TRBJ2-1,.
TGTGCCAGCAGCGTAGGGGGGACAGCCGGGGAGCTGTTTTTT,CASSVGGTAGELFF,TRBV9,TRBD1,TRBJ2-2,.
TGTGCCAGCAGCCAAGATCTTCAGAACGGGTTCTATGGCTACACCTTC,CASSQDLQNGFYGYTF,TRBV4-2,.,TRBJ1-2,.
TGTGCCAGCAGACCGGGACTAGCGGGTAATGAGCAGTTCTTC,CASRPGLAGNEQFF,TRBV5-4,TRBD2,TRBJ2-1,few
TGTGCCTGGACCTCCGGGAGCGTTGGGCAGCCCCAGCATTTT,CAWTSGSVGQPQHF,TRBV30,.,TRBJ1-5,few
TGCGCCAGCAGAGAGGGACTAAGAAGTGAAAAACTGTTTTTT,CASREGLRSEKLFF,TRBV5-1,.,TRBJ1-4,.
TGTGCCAGCACCCTGGTGGCCTCACAGGGCTGGGAGCAGTTCTTC,CASTLVASQGWEQFF,TRBV28,.,TRBJ2-1,once
TGCGCCAGCAGCTTGACAGCGAACACTGAAGCTTTCTTT,CASSLTANTEAFF,TRBV5-1,.,TRBJ1-1,.
TGCGCCAGCAGCTTGGTCGCAGGGGACGGCTACACCTTC,CASSLVAGDGYTF,TRBV5-1,.,TRBJ1-2,.
TGTGCCACCAGTGATTGGACAGACTATGGCTACACCTTC,CATSDWTDYGYTF,TRBV24-1,.,TRBJ1-2,.
TGTGCCAGCATGATCAGCGGGGGTGGCTACACCTTC,CASMISGGGYTF,TRBV18,.,TRBJ1-2,.
TGTGCCAGCAGCTATGCCGGTGGGACTAGCGGGAGAGGCTACGAGCAGTACTTC,CASSYAGGTSGRGYEQYF,TRBV11-2,TRBD2,TRBJ2-7,.
TGTGCCAGCAGCTGGGACGGGGAGGGACTCAACGAGCAGTACTTC,CASSWDGEGLNEQYF,TRBV27,TRBD2,TRBJ2-7,.
TGTGCCAGCAGCTTGGGTCGTGGGGCCGGGACTAGCGGGGGCCGACAGTTCTTC,CASSLGRGAGTSGGRQFF,TRBV5-4,TRBD2,TRBJ2-1,once